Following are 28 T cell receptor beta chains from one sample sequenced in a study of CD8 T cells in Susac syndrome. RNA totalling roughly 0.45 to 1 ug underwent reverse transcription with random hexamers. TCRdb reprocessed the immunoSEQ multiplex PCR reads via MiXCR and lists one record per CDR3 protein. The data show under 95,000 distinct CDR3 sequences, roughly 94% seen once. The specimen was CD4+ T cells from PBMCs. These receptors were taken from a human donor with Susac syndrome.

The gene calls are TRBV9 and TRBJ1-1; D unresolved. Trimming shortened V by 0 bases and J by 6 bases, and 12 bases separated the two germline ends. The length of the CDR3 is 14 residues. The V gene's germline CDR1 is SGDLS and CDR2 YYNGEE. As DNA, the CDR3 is TGTGCCAGCAGCGTAGAGGGCAGGATAGCTGAAGCTTTCTTT. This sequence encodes CASSVEGRIAEAFF.

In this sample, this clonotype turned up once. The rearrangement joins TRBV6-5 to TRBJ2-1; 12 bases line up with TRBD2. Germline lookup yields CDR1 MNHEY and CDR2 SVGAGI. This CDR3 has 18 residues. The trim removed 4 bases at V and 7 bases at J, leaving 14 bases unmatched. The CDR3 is CASSSQLAGGLGSNEQFF. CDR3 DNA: TGTGCCAGCAGTTCCCAACTAGCGGGGGGACTAGGAAGTAATGAGCAGTTCTTC.

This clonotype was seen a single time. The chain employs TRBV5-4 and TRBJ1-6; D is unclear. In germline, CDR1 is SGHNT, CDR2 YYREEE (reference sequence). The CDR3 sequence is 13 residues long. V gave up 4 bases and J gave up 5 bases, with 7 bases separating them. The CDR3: CASSHPDNSPLHF. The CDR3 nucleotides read TGTGCCAGCAGCCACCCGGATAATTCACCCCTCCACTTT.

The DNA for the CDR3 is TGTGCCAGCAGTCCTACCCGGGACTACTCCTACGAGCAGTACTTC. Amino acid sequence: CASSPTRDYSYEQYF. The V call is TRBV28, the J call TRBJ2-7, with TRBD2 matching 7 bases. This CDR3 is 15 amino acids long. The J segment lost 0 bases and the V segment lost 5 bases, leaving 7 bases of the junction unmatched. The V gene's germline CDR1 is MDHEN and CDR2 SYDVKM.

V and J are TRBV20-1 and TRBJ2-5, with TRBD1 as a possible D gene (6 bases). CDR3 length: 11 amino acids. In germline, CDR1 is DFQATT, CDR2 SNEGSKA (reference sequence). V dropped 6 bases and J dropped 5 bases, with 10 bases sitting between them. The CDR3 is CSAKQGETQYF. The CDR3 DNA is TGCAGTGCGAAGCAGGGGGAGACCCAGTACTTC.

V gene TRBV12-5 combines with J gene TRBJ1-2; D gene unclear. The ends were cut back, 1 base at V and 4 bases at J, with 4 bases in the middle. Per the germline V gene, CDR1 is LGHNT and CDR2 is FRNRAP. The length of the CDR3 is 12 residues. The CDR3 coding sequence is TGTGCTAGTGGTTTGGCCCCCTATGGCTACACCTTC. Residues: CASGLAPYGYTF.

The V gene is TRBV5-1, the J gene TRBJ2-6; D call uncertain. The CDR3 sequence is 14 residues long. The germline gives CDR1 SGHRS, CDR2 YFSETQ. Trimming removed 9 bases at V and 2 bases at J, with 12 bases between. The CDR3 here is CATSSQAGANVLTF. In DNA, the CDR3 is TGCGCCACTTCGTCCCAGGCTGGGGCCAACGTCCTGACTTTC.

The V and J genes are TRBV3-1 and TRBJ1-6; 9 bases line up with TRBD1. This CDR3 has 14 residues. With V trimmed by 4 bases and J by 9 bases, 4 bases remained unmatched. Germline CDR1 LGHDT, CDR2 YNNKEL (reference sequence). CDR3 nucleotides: TGTGCCAGCAGCCCCAGGACAGGGGTTTCACCCCTCCACTTT. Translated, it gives CASSPRTGVSPLHF.

The CDR3 here is CASSQIAGYNEQFF. CDR3 nucleotides: TGCGCCAGCAGCCAAATAGCGGGTTACAATGAGCAGTTCTTC. The chain uses TRBV4-1 and TRBJ2-1, with 7 nucleotides matching TRBD2. The CDR3 extends over 14 amino acids. The germline V gene has CDR1 MGHRA and CDR2 YSYEKL. Losses at the gene ends were 2 bases for V and 4 bases for J; bases not matched to a gene: 2.

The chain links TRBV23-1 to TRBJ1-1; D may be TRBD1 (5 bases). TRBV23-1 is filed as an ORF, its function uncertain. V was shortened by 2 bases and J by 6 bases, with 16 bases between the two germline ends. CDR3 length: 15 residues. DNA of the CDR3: TGCGCCAGCAGTCAAGGGGGACGAGGAGCGGCTGAAGCTTTCTTT. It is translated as CASSQGGRGAAEAFF.

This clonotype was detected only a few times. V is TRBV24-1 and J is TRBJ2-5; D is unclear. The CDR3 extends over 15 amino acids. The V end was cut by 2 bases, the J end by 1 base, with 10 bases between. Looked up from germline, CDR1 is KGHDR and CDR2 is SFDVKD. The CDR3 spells CATSDYAVSQETQYF. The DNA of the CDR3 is TGTGCCACCAGTGATTACGCAGTCAGCCAAGAGACCCAGTACTTC.

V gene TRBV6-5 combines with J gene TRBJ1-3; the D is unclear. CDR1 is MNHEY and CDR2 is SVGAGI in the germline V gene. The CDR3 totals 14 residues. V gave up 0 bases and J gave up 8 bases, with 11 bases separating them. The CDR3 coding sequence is TGTGCCAGCAGTTACTCGACCAAGGGTTACACCATATATTTT. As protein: CASSYSTKGYTIYF.

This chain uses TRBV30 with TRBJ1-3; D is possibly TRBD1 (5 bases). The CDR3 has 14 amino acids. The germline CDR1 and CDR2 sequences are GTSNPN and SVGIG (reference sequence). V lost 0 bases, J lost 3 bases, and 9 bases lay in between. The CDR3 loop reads CAWSVLGGGNTIYF. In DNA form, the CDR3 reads TGTGCCTGGAGTGTACTTGGGGGTGGAAACACCATATATTTT.

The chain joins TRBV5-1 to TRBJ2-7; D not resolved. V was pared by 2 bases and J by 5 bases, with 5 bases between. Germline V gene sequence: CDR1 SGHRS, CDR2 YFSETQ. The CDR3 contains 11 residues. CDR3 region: CASSFDHEQYF. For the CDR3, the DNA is TGCGCCAGCAGCTTCGACCACGAGCAGTACTTC.

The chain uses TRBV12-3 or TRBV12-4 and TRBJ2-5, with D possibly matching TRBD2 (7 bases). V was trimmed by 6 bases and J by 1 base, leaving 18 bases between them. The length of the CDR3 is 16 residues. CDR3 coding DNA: TGTGCCAGCAGAATCTCGGGGGGCCACACCCAAGAGACCCAGTACTTC. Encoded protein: CASRISGGHTQETQYF.

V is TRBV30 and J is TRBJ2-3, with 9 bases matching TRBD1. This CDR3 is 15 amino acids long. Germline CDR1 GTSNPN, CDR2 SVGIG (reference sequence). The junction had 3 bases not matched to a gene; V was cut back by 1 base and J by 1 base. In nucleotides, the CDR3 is TGTGCCTGGAGTGCACGACAGGGGGGCACAGATACGCAGTATTTT. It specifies CAWSARQGGTDTQYF.

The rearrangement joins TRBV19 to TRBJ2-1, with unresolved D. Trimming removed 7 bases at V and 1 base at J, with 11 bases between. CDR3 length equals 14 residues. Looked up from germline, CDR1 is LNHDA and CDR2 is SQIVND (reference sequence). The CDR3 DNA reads TGTGCCAGTACCATGGGTAGTTCCTACAATGAGCAGTTCTTC. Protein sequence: CASTMGSSYNEQFF. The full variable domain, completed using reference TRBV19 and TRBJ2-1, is DGGITQSPKYLFRKEGQNVTLSCEQNLNHDAMYWYRQDPGQGLRLIYYSQIVNDFQKGDIAEGYSVSREKKESFPLTVTSAQKNPTAFYLCASTMGSSYNEQFFGPGTRLTVL.

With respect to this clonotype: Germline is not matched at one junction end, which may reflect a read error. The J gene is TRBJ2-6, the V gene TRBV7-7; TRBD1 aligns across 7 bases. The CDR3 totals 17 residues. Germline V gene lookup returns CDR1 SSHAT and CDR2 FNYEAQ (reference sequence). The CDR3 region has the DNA TGTGCTAGCAGCTTAGGCGTCAGGGGGTCTGGGGCCAACGTCCTGACTTTC. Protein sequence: CASSLGVRGSGANVLTF.

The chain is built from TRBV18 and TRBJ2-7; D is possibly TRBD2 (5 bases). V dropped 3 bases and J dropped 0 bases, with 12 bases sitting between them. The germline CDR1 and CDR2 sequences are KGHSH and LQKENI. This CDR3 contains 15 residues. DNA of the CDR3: TGTGCCAGCTCACCTCGGGGTCCGAGCTCCTACGAGCAGTACTTC. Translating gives CASSPRGPSSYEQYF. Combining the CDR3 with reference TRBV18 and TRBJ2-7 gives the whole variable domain NAGVMQNPRHLVRRRGQEARLRCSPMKGHSHVYWYRQLPEEGLKFMVYLQKENIIDESGMPKERFSAEFPKEGPSILRIQQVVRGDSAAYFCASSPRGPSSYEQYFGPGTRLTVT.

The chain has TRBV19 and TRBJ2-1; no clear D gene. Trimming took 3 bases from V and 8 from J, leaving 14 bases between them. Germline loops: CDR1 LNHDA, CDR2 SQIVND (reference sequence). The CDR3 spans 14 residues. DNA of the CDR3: TGTGCCAGTAGTATGCCAGGCTCGAAGGATGAGCAGTTCTTC. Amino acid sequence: CASSMPGSKDEQFF. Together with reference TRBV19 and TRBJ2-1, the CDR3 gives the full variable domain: DGGITQSPKYLFRKEGQNVTLSCEQNLNHDAMYWYRQDPGQGLRLIYYSQIVNDFQKGDIAEGYSVSREKKESFPLTVTSAQKNPTAFYLCASSMPGSKDEQFFGPGTRLTVL.

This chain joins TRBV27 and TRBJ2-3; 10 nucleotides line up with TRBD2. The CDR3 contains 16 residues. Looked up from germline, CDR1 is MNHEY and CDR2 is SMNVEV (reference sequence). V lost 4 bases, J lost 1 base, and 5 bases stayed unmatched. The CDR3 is CASSSWTSGGTDTQYF. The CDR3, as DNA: TGTGCCAGCAGTTCTTGGACTAGCGGAGGCACAGATACGCAGTATTTT.

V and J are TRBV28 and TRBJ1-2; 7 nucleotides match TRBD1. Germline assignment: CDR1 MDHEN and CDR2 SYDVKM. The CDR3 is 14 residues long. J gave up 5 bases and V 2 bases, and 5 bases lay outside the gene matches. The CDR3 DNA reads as TGTGCCAGCAGTTTACCAGGGGGGCCATATGGCTACACCTTC. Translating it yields CASSLPGGPYGYTF.

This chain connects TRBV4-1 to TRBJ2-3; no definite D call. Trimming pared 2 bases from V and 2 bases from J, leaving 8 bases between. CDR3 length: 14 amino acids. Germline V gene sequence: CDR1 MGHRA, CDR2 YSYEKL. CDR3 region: CASSQNLPTDTQYF. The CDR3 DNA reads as TGCGCCAGCAGCCAAAATTTACCCACAGATACGCAGTATTTT.

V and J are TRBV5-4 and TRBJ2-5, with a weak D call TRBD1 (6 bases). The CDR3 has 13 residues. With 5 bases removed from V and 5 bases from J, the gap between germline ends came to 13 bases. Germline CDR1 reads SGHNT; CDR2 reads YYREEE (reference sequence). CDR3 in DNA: TGTGCCAGCAGGACTGGGGGCGTGGAGACCCAGTACTTC. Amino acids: CASRTGGVETQYF.

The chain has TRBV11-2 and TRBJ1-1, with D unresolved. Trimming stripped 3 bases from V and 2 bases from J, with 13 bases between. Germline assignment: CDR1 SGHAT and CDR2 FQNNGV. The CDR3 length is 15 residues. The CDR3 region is CASSFGSGANTEAFF. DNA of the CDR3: TGTGCCAGCAGCTTTGGGAGTGGAGCAAACACTGAAGCTTTCTTT.

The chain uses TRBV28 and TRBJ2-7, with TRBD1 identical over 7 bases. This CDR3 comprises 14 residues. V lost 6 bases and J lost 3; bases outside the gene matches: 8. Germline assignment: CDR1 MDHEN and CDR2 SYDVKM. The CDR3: CASSASRGSYEQYF. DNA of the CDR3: TGTGCCAGCAGCGCCAGCAGGGGGAGCTACGAGCAGTACTTC.

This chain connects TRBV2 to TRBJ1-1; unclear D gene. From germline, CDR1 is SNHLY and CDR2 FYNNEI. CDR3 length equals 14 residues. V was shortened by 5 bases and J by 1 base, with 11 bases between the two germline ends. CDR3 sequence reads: CASSRLVGNTEAFF. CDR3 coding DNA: TGTGCCAGCAGTAGGCTAGTCGGGAACACTGAAGCTTTCTTT.

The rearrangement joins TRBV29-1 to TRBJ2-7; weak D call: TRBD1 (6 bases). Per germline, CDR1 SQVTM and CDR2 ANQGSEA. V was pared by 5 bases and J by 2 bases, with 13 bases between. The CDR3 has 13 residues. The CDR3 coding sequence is TGCAGCGTTAAGGGGACATTAACCTACGAGCAGTACTTC. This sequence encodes CSVKGTLTYEQYF.